One sample yielded the 10 T cell receptor beta chains listed below, sequenced in a study of neurological immune-mediated disorders. TCRdb reanalysed the 5' RACE reads using MiXCR and keeps one entry per CDR3 protein. The data hold 85,000 to 90,000 distinct CDR3 sequences, with roughly 3.5% observed a single time. The specimen sequenced was PBMCs. The receptors here all came from a woman aged 45-65 years with multiple sclerosis.

This clonotype was observed at least ten times. The rearrangement links TRBV7-6 to TRBJ2-1, with D perhaps TRBD1 (5 bases). Between the trimmed V and J ends, which lost 2 bases and 9 bases, there was a span of 17 bases. This CDR3 region has 15 residues. Per germline, CDR1 SGHVS and CDR2 FNYEAQ. The CDR3 is CASSLFVKGVGEQFF. CDR3 nucleotides: TGTGCCAGCAGCTTATTTGTGAAAGGGGTGGGTGAGCAGTTCTTC.

This clonotype has ten or more counts. The chain employs TRBV7-2 and TRBJ2-7; TRBD1 is a possible D gene (5 bases). The CDR3 consists of 13 residues. The germline V gene encodes CDR1 SGHTA and CDR2 FQGNSA. With 8 bases removed from V and 1 base from J, the gap between germline ends came to 12 bases. CDR3 in amino acids: CASRVTGSYEQYF. The CDR3 nucleotides are TGTGCCAGCCGAGTCACAGGTTCCTACGAGCAGTACTTC.

As concerns this clonotype: A much more abundant neighbour one base away suggests this may be a read error. The CDR3 is CASSSDRGGNEKFF. DNA of the CDR3: TGCGCCAGCAGCTCCGATCGTGGGGGCAATGAGAAGTTCTTC. The chain links TRBV5-1 to TRBJ2-1, with D perhaps matching TRBD1 (6 bases). The CDR3 extends over 14 amino acids. CDR1 SGHRS and CDR2 YFSETQ come from the germline V gene.

This clonotype was observed many times. The CDR3 DNA reads TGCAGTGCCACGATACCGGGCTCTGGCACTGAAGCTTTCTTT. It translates to CSATIPGSGTEAFF. The rearrangement joins TRBV20-1 to TRBJ1-1; D not certain. The germline gives CDR1 DFQATT, CDR2 SNEGSKA (reference sequence). The V and J ends lost 6 bases and 4 bases respectively, with 18 bases between them. CDR3 size: 14 residues.

This clonotype was detected a few times. The chain recombines TRBV4-3 with TRBJ1-1; D perhaps matches TRBD1 (6 bases). With 2 bases removed from V and 3 bases from J, the gap between germline ends came to 13 bases. Per germline, CDR1 LGHNA and CDR2 YSLEER. The CDR3 covers 15 residues. The CDR3 DNA reads TGCGCCAGCAGCCAACCCGACAGGCCCTACACTGAAGCTTTCTTT. Translation gives CASSQPDRPYTEAFF.

The sample holds many counts of this clonotype. The J gene is TRBJ1-6, the V gene TRBV7-9, with 8 positions matching TRBD1. V trimming: 0 bases; J trimming: 7 bases; junction bases outside the gene matches: 2. Germline V gives CDR1 SEHNR, CDR2 FQNEAQ (reference sequence). This CDR3 spans 15 amino acids. The CDR3: CASSLAQGANSPLHF. The CDR3 DNA reads TGTGCCAGCAGCTTAGCGCAGGGGGCGAATTCACCCCTCCACTTT.

This clonotype was counted ten times or more. The chain recombines TRBV7-8 with TRBJ1-1, with D perhaps TRBD1 (5 bases). V was shortened by 5 bases and J by 5 bases, with 18 bases between the two germline ends. The CDR3 sequence is 15 residues long. Germline V lookup: CDR1 SGHVS, CDR2 FQNEAQ. In DNA, the CDR3 is TGTGCCAGCAGCCTCGTGAGGGTCGGGACTACTGAAGCTTTCTTT. Residues: CASSLVRVGTTEAFF. The full variable domain, completed using reference TRBV7-8 and TRBJ1-1, is GAGVSQSPRYKVAKRGQDVALRCDPISGHVSLFWYQQALGQGPEFLTYFQNEAQLDKSGLPSDRFFAERPEGSVSTLKIQRTQQEDSAVYLCASSLVRVGTTEAFFGQGTRLTVV.

This clonotype was detected ten times or more. The V gene is TRBV20-1, the J gene TRBJ2-3; D gene unclear. Germline V gene lookup returns CDR1 DFQATT and CDR2 SNEGSKA (reference sequence). Trimming took off 6 bases at V and 4 bases at J, with 14 bases between the two ends. The CDR3 runs to 13 residues. The CDR3 sequence is CSAGRFDPDTQYF. The DNA of the CDR3 is TGCAGTGCGGGCAGGTTCGACCCAGATACGCAGTATTTT.

The table lists this clonotype with many counts. The chain combines TRBV2 with TRBJ2-5, with D possibly TRBD2 on 7 matching bases. Germline-derived CDR1 and CDR2 are SNHLY and FYNNEI. The CDR3 has 14 residues. Trimming took off 7 bases at V and 5 bases at J, with 17 bases between the two ends. The CDR3 DNA is TGTGCCAGCACTCGAAGGGGGGGCGGGGAGACCCAGTACTTC. Its translation: CASTRRGGGETQYF.

The sample holds many counts of this clonotype. V is TRBV29-1 and J is TRBJ1-2; 9 positions match TRBD1. Germline CDR1 SQVTM, CDR2 ANQGSEA. Trimming cost V 4 bases and J 5 bases; bases outside gene matches: 5. The CDR3 is made up of 13 amino acids. The CDR3 DNA reads as TGCAGCGTTGCGGACAGGGGAGGATATGGCTACACCTTC. It is translated as CSVADRGGYGYTF.